The 24 T cell receptor beta chains reported below all come from one sample, sequenced in a study of cytomegalovirus exposure and HLA in healthy donors. 60 Vbeta and 13 Jbeta primers were used in PCR. Clones were read by immunoSEQ multiplex PCR, and TCRdb kept only the in-frame ones, dropping some. The profile shows nearly 200,000 clones, roughly 80% of them singletons. Sequenced material: PBMCs. Receptors were obtained from a male donor in good health and CMV-seropositive.

The chain carries TRBV9 and TRBJ2-3, with a tentative D call TRBD1 (5 bases). Germline V gene lookup returns CDR1 SGDLS and CDR2 YYNGEE. The CDR3 is 16 amino acids. The V and J ends lost 4 bases and 2 bases respectively, with 17 bases between them. This CDR3 is CASSSQGPTNTDTQYF. As DNA, the CDR3 is TGTGCCAGCAGCTCCCAGGGTCCTACGAACACAGATACGCAGTATTTT.

This clone showed up just a few times. The genes are TRBV7-2 and TRBJ1-2; 10 nucleotides agree with TRBD1. Looked up from germline, CDR1 is SGHTA and CDR2 is FQGNSA. J gave up 6 bases and V 4 bases, and 5 bases lay outside the gene matches. The CDR3 runs 14 residues. The CDR3 DNA reads TGTGCCAGCAGCTCCGGACAGGGGGGGAATGGCTACACCTTC. As protein: CASSSGQGGNGYTF.

The rearrangement joins TRBV10-3 to TRBJ2-6, with 7 bases aligning to TRBD1. The V segment lost 4 bases and the J segment 0 bases; nucleotides outside the gene matches: 3. In germline, CDR1 is ENHRY, CDR2 SYGVKD. The CDR3 runs to 16 residues. CDR3 in DNA: TGTGCCATCAGTGGGGGACAGACCTCTGGGGCCAACGTCCTGACTTTC. Amino acid sequence: CAISGGQTSGANVLTF.

The V gene is TRBV15, the J gene TRBJ2-7, with 8 bases identical to TRBD2. The CDR3 covers 19 residues. Per the germline V gene, CDR1 is LNHNV and CDR2 is YYDKDF (reference sequence). The ends lost 0 bases at V and 3 bases at J; junction bases unmatched: 16. CDR3 loop: CATSRDTKTGTAGGYEQYF. CDR3 nucleotide sequence: TGTGCCACCAGCAGAGACACGAAAACAGGGACCGCGGGGGGCTACGAGCAGTACTTC.

CDR3 region: CASSRGSLNEQYF. The CDR3, as DNA: TGTGCCAGCAGTCGCGGGAGCCTCAACGAGCAGTACTTC. This rearrangement joins TRBV25-1 to TRBJ2-7; 7 bases align to TRBD2. The CDR3 length is 13 residues. J lost 5 bases, V lost 5 bases, and 6 bases had no gene match. In germline, CDR1 is MGHDK, CDR2 SYGVNS.

V usage is TRBV27 and J usage is TRBJ1-2, with D possibly matching TRBD1 (6 bases). The V gene lost 8 bases and the J gene lost 8 bases, with 21 bases spanning the gap. CDR3 length equals 14 residues. Germline assignment: CDR1 MNHEY and CDR2 SMNVEV (reference sequence). Here the CDR3 DNA reads TGTGCCAGCGCCTACGGGGGGCGCTTAGGCGGCTACACCTTC. Residues: CASAYGGRLGGYTF.

The chain combines TRBV27 with TRBJ1-2, with D perhaps TRBD1 (6 bases). CDR1 MNHEY and CDR2 SMNVEV come from the germline V gene (reference sequence). The CDR3 runs 20 residues. V shed 0 bases and J shed 4 bases, with 27 bases lying between them. The CDR3 DNA is TGTGCCAGCAGTTTATCCCTCAGGGGTCCCGGTGCCTCGGGAAGCTATGGCTACACCTTC. Residues: CASSLSLRGPGASGSYGYTF.

The chain combines TRBV11-2 with TRBJ2-2; 8 bases are shared with TRBD1. The CDR3 totals 16 residues. The V gene's germline CDR1 is SGHAT and CDR2 FQNNGV. Trimming took 5 bases from V and 6 from J; bases not matched to a gene: 11. The CDR3 is CASSLRTGKSAGELFF. As DNA, the CDR3 is TGTGCCAGCAGCCTAAGGACAGGGAAGTCGGCCGGGGAGCTGTTTTTT.

This chain links TRBV19 with TRBJ2-7, with 7 bases that match TRBD1. The germline gives CDR1 LNHDA, CDR2 SQIVND (reference sequence). There are 14 residues in the CDR3. Germline trimming cut 6 bases from V and 2 bases from J; bases unmatched to any gene: 7. CDR3 coding DNA: TGTGCCAGTAGCCGGACAGGCCCTGCCTACGAGCAGTACTTC. This gives the protein CASSRTGPAYEQYF. Variable domain in full (rest from reference TRBV19 and TRBJ2-7): DGGITQSPKYLFRKEGQNVTLSCEQNLNHDAMYWYRQDPGQGLRLIYYSQIVNDFQKGDIAEGYSVSREKKESFPLTVTSAQKNPTAFYLCASSRTGPAYEQYFGPGTRLTVT.

The table lists this clone with a few counts. The chain carries TRBV2 and TRBJ2-2, with a tentative D call TRBD1 (6 bases). This CDR3 is 18 amino acids long. The V end lost 7 bases, the J end lost 0 bases, and 21 bases lay between the germline ends. Germline V gene data show CDR1 as SNHLY and CDR2 as FYNNEI. The CDR3 protein is CASIKDSHQSSNTGELFF. The CDR3 region has the DNA TGTGCCAGCATAAAGGACAGCCACCAAAGCTCGAACACCGGGGAGCTGTTTTTT. The variable domain in full, with the rest retrieved from reference TRBV2 and TRBJ2-2, is EPEVTQTPSHQVTQMGQEVILRCVPISNHLYFYWYRQILGQKVEFLVSFYNNEISEKSEIFDDQFSVERPDGSNFTLKIRSTKLEDSAMYFCASIKDSHQSSNTGELFFGEGSRLTVL.

This sequence joins TRBV30 and TRBJ2-1; TRBD1 matches 9 bases. Per the germline V gene, CDR1 is GTSNPN and CDR2 is SVGIG (reference sequence). CDR3 length equals 15 residues. Losses at the gene ends were 7 bases for V and 12 bases for J; bases not matched to a gene: 19. CDR3 DNA sequence: TGTGCCTCCCAAAGGCCCGGGACAGGGAGTCTAGGGCAGTTCTTC. Encoded protein: CASQRPGTGSLGQFF.

The V gene is TRBV7-9, the J gene TRBJ2-1; D call uncertain. Germline V gene lookup returns CDR1 SEHNR and CDR2 FQNEAQ (reference sequence). The CDR3 length is 16 residues. V was clipped by 0 bases and J by 8 bases, with 17 bases between them. The DNA for the CDR3 is TGTGCCAGCAGCTTAGCGTTCCCGGATCCTCGGGATGAGCAGTTCTTC. The encoded protein is CASSLAFPDPRDEQFF.

The chain employs TRBV27 and TRBJ1-1, with TRBD1 as a possible D gene (6 bases). V lost 9 bases and J 9 bases, leaving 23 bases between the germline ends. Germline V gives CDR1 MNHEY, CDR2 SMNVEV (reference sequence). This CDR3 contains 14 residues. In DNA form, the CDR3 reads TGTGCCAGTAATGAACCGGTTACAGGGACTAAAGCTTTCTTT. Its translation: CASNEPVTGTKAFF.

The chain employs TRBV5-4 and TRBJ1-2; D is ambiguous. Deletions cut 1 base from V and 7 bases from J, with 17 bases between. CDR3 length: 15 amino acids. Germline V gene lookup returns CDR1 SGHNT and CDR2 YYREEE (reference sequence). CDR3 residues: CASSLRVASFGGYTF. The CDR3 DNA sequence: TGTGCCAGCAGCTTGCGAGTCGCTTCGTTTGGTGGCTACACCTTC.

Only one count was recorded for this clone. V usage is TRBV6-5 and J usage is TRBJ2-1; D may be TRBD1 (6 bases). The CDR3 is 16 amino acids. CDR1 and CDR2 from the germline V gene are MNHEY and SVGAGI. Trimming shortened V by 1 base and J by 7 bases, and 17 bases separated the two germline ends. The CDR3 bases are TGTGCCAGCAGTTACTTCCTCGGACAGATTTCTAATGAGCAGTTCTTC. This gives the protein CASSYFLGQISNEQFF.

V is TRBV5-4 and J is TRBJ1-6; D is unresolved. The CDR3 is 15 amino acids. Germline V gene data show CDR1 as SGHNT and CDR2 as YYREEE (reference sequence). Trimming stripped 2 bases from V and 3 bases from J, with 9 bases between. The DNA for the CDR3 is TGTGCCAGCAGCTTAACCGGGATCTATAATTCACCCCTCCACTTT. This gives the protein CASSLTGIYNSPLHF.

This clone was counted once. The chain links TRBV10-3 to TRBJ2-7; D is perhaps TRBD2 (6 bases). V was trimmed by 6 bases and J by 4 bases, leaving 19 bases between them. The CDR3 is 15 amino acids. CDR1 is ENHRY, CDR2 SYGVKD, per germline. The CDR3 region has the DNA TGTGCCATCAGAAACGCGGGGTTAATTGGATACGAGCAGTACTTC. Translated, it gives CAIRNAGLIGYEQYF.

V usage is TRBV7-2 and J usage is TRBJ2-3; 7 bases are a match to TRBD1. CDR1 SGHTA and CDR2 FQGNSA come from the germline V gene. The V and J ends lost 3 bases and 6 bases, in that order; junction bases with no gene match: 6. This CDR3 is built from 14 residues. CDR3 in DNA: TGTGCCAGCAGCTTCCGACAGGGCGCGGATACGCAGTATTTT. Amino acids: CASSFRQGADTQYF.

The chain uses TRBV19 and TRBJ2-7, with 7 bases aligning to TRBD2. The CDR3 totals 14 residues. Trimming removed 4 bases from V and 3 bases from J; junction bases left unmatched: 6. Germline loops: CDR1 LNHDA, CDR2 SQIVND (reference sequence). The CDR3 DNA follows: TGTGCCAGTAGTACCAGCGGGATGAGCTACGAGCAGTACTTC. Its translation is CASSTSGMSYEQYF.

The chain couples TRBV9 to TRBJ2-5; 7 nucleotides align to TRBD2. After removal of 3 bases from V and 0 bases from J, the junction contained 8 bases not matched to a gene. This CDR3 has 16 residues. Looked up from germline, CDR1 is SGDLS and CDR2 is YYNGEE. CDR3 sequence: CASSEQSGINQETQYF. In DNA form, the CDR3 reads TGTGCCAGCAGCGAACAGAGCGGGATCAACCAAGAGACCCAGTACTTC.

This clone was counted a single time. The V gene is TRBV19, the J gene TRBJ1-4, with D possibly TRBD1 on 5 matching bases. Germline CDR1 LNHDA, CDR2 SQIVND (reference sequence). Trimming took 3 bases from V and 0 from J, leaving 8 bases between them. The CDR3 totals 15 residues. As DNA, the CDR3 is TGTGCCAGTAGTATCCAGGGTGCAACTAATGAAAAACTGTTTTTT. As protein: CASSIQGATNEKLFF.

The chain is built from TRBV5-1 and TRBJ1-2; maybe TRBD1 (5 bases). The CDR3 runs to 12 residues. The germline V gene has CDR1 SGHRS and CDR2 YFSETQ. V was cut by 0 bases and J by 8 bases, with 8 bases left in between. The CDR3 is CASSLADNGYTF. CDR3 nucleotide sequence: TGCGCCAGCAGCTTGGCGGACAACGGCTACACCTTC.

This rearrangement joins TRBV6-5 to TRBJ2-1, with 12 bases aligning to TRBD2. Germline V CDR1 and CDR2: MNHEY, SVGAGI. CDR3 length: 14 residues. The ends lost 10 bases at V and 4 bases at J; junction bases unmatched: 5. The CDR3 DNA is TGTGCCACCGGACTAGCGGGGCCATACAATGAGCAGTTCTTC. This codes for CATGLAGPYNEQFF.

The rearrangement links TRBV27 to TRBJ1-5; TRBD1 agrees at 8 bases. The CDR3 totals 14 residues. CDR1 and CDR2 (germline): MNHEY, SMNVEV (reference sequence). Unmatched junction bases numbered 5, after V lost 5 bases and J lost 5 bases. DNA for the CDR3: TGTGCCAGCAGTGAAGGACAGGGTCATCAGCCCCAGCATTTT. This sequence encodes CASSEGQGHQPQHF.